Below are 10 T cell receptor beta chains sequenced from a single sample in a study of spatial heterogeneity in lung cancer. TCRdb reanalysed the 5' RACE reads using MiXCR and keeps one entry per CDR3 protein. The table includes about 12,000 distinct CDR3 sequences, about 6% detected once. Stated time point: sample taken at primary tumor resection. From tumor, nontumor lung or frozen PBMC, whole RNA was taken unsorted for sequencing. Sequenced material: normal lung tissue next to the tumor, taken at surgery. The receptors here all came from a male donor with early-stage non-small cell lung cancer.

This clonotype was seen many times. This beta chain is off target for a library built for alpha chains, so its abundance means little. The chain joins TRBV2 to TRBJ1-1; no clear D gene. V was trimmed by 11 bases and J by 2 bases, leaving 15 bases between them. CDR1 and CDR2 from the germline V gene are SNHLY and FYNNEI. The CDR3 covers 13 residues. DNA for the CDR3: TGTGCCGGGCTTACTGGCCCCAACACTGAAGCTTTCTTT. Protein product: CAGLTGPNTEAFF.

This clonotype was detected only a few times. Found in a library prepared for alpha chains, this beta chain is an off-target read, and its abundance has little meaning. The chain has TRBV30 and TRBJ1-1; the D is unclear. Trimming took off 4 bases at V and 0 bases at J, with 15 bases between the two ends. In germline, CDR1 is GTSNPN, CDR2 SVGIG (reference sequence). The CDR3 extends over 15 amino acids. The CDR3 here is CAWNLGNILNTEAFF. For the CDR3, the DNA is TGTGCCTGGAATCTCGGGAACATTTTGAACACTGAAGCTTTCTTT.

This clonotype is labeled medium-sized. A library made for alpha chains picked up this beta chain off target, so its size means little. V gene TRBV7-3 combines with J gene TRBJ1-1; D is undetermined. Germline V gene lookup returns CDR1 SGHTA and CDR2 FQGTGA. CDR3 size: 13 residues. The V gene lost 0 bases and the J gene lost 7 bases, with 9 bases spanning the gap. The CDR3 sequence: CASSLTIRGEAFF. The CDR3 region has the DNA TGTGCCAGCAGCTTAACGATAAGAGGTGAAGCTTTCTTT.

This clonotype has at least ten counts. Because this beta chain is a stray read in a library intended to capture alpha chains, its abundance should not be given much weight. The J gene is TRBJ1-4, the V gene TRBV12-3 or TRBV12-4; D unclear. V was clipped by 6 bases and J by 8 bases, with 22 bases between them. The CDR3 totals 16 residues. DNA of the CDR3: TGTGCCAGCAGCCAACCCCGCGGGCAGGCCAGAGAAAAACTGTTTTTT. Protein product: CASSQPRGQAREKLFF.

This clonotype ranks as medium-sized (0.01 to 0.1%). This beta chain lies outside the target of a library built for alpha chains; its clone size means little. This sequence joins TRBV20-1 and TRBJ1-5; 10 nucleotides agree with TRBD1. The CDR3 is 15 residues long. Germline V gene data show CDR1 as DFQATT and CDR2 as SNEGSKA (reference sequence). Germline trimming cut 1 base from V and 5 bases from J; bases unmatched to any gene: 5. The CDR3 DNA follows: TGCAGTGCTAGAGCGGGACAGGGGAGAGATCAGCCCCAGCATTTT. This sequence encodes CSARAGQGRDQPQHF.

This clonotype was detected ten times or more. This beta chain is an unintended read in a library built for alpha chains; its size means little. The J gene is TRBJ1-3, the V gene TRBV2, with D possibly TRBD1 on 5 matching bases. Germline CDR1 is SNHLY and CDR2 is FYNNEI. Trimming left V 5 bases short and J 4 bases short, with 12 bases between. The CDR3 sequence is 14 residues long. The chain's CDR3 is CASSMEGLGNTIYF. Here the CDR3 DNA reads TGTGCCAGCAGTATGGAGGGACTAGGAAACACCATATATTTT.

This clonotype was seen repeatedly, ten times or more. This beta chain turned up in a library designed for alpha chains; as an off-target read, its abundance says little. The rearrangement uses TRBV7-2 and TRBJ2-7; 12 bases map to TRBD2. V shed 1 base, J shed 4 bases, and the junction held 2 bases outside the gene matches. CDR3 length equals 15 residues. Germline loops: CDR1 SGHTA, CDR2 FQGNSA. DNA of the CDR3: TGTGCCAGCAGCTTAGGGCTAGCGGGAGGGTACGAGCAGTACTTC. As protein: CASSLGLAGGYEQYF.

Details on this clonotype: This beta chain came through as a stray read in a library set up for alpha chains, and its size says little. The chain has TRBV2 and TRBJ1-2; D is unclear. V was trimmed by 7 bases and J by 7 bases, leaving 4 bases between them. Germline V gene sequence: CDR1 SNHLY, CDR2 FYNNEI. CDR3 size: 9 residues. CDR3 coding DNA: TGTGCCAGCATCCCTGGCTACACCTTC. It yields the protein CASIPGYTF.

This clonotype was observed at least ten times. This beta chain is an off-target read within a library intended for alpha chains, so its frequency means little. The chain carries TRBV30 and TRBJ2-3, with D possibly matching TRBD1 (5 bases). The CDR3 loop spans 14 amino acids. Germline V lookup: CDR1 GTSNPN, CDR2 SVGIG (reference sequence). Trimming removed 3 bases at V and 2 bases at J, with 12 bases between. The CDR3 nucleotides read TGTGCCTGGAGGAAGCAGGGTCCCACAGATACGCAGTATTTT. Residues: CAWRKQGPTDTQYF.

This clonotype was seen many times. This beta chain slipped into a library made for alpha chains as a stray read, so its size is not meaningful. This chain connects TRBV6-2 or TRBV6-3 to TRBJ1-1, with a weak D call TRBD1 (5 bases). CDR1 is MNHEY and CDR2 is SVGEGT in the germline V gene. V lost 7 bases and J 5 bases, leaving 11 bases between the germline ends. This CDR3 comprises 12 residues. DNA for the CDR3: TGTGCCAGCACCGACAGCAGGACTGAAGCTTTCTTT. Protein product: CASTDSRTEAFF.